This T cell receptor beta chain was recorded in a study of T-cell reconstitution after alpha-beta-depleted transplantation in children. This clonotype occurred many times. The CDR3 contains 15 residues. After removal of 6 bases from V and 6 bases from J, the junction contained 7 bases not matched to a gene. Library preparation (for TCRbeta) was performed with unique molecular identifiers. Via MiXCR, TCRdb re-called the PCR reads, giving one row per CDR3 protein. In the table there are about 610,000 distinct CDR3 sequences, approximately 10% of which are singletons. The sample here was PBMCs from the stem cell graft donor, taken from the stem cell graft. This clonotype was sampled from a human donor who donated a stem cell graft to a child with acute myeloid leukemia. The chain links TRBV12-3 or TRBV12-4 to TRBJ2-1, with 11 bases that match TRBD2. The CDR3 region is CASSYLAGGPNEQFF. CDR3 nucleotides: TGTGCCAGCAGCTATCTAGCGGGAGGCCCCAATGAGCAGTTCTTC.